A selection of T cell receptor beta chains follows, all from one sample in a study of CD8+ T cells in alopecia areata. TCRdb keeps only in-frame clones here, not all; method: immunoSEQ multiplex PCR. The table has 200,000 to 250,000 clones, about three fifths seen once. Sequences were derived from CD4+ T cells sorted from blood, sampled at week 4, from a patient treated with tofacitinib. The source is a human donor with alopecia areata. The CDR3 runs from the conserved cysteine through the conserved F or W. D genes are given only for firm matches. Clone size, where shown, is once, few, many, or a class for clones that have expanded.

size | J | D | V | DNA | CDR3
- | TRBJ1-1 | - | TRBV29-1 | TGCAGCGTTGATACCCCGAACACTGAAGCTTTCTTT | CSVDTPNTEAFF
few | TRBJ1-6 | - | TRBV6-1 | TGTGCCAGCCAACCGGGGGGACTTAATTCACCCCTCCACTTT | CASQPGGLNSPLHF
- | TRBJ1-6 | - | TRBV7-2 | TGTGCCAGCAGCTTAGGACAGAACCCATCACCCCTCCACTTT | CASSLGQNPSPLHF
- | TRBJ1-3 | - | TRBV18 | TGTGCCAGCTCACCACGGGCGCAGGCCCCGAACACCATATATTTT | CASSPRAQAPNTIYF
few | TRBJ2-1 | - | TRBV29-1 | TGCAGCGTTGAACCCCGTTTAACACGCAATGAGCAGTTCTTC | CSVEPRLTRNEQFF
once | TRBJ1-2 | - | TRBV30 | TGTGCCTGGAGGACGAAGCCGTCCCCTAACTATGGCTACACCTTC | CAWRTKPSPNYGYTF
- | TRBJ2-1 | TRBD2 | TRBV7-2 | TGTGCCAGCAGCTTAGCTGGCGGGGGAACCATCGGGGAGGAGCAGTTCTTC | CASSLAGGGTIGEEQFF
few | TRBJ1-1 | TRBD1 | TRBV11-2 | TGTGCCAGCAGCGCGGGACAGGGCATCACTGAAGCTTTCTTT | CASSAGQGITEAFF
- | TRBJ1-6 | - | TRBV5-1 | TGCGCCAGCAGCTTGGGTGGAGGGGAAGGTTCACCCCTCCACTTT | CASSLGGGEGSPLHF
- | TRBJ1-1 | - | TRBV7-2 | TGTGCCAGCAGCTTAGCGAACAGGAACACTGAAGCTTTCTTT | CASSLANRNTEAFF
- | TRBJ2-5 | TRBD1 | TRBV29-1 | TGCAGCGGACAACAGGGGGGAGAGACCCAGTACTTC | CSGQQGGETQYF
- | TRBJ2-1 | TRBD2 | TRBV7-2 | TGTGCCAGCAGCATTAGCGGGAGCTACAATGAGCAGTTCTTC | CASSISGSYNEQFF
many | TRBJ2-6 | - | TRBV18 | TGTGCCAGCTCACCACCGGTTGGGGCCAACGTCCTGACTTTC | CASSPPVGANVLTF
- | TRBJ2-7 | - | TRBV29-1 | TGCAGCGCCACGGACAGCTCCTACGAGCAGTACTTC | CSATDSSYEQYF
once | TRBJ1-5 | TRBD1 | TRBV2 | TGTGCCAGCAGCGGACAGGGAAGCAATCAGCCCCAGCATTTT | CASSGQGSNQPQHF
- | TRBJ1-1 | - | TRBV29-1 | TGCAGCGTCCAGGGACGCTTGAACACTGAAGCTTTCTTT | CSVQGRLNTEAFF
- | TRBJ2-7 | TRBD1 | TRBV25-1 | TGTGCCAGCATCCCGGGACAGGGGTTTGTCGAGCAGTACTTC | CASIPGQGFVEQYF
- | TRBJ2-2 | TRBD1 | TRBV5-1 | TGCGCCAGCACCCAGGGGGCGCGGACCGGGGAGCTGTTTTTT | CASTQGARTGELFF
- | TRBJ2-2 | - | TRBV2 | TGTGCCAGCAGTCGGGACCGGGGCGGGGAGCTGTTTTTT | CASSRDRGGELFF
- | TRBJ2-5 | - | TRBV29-1 | TGCAGCGTTGATCGGCAGGCCAAGGGGAAAGAGACCCAGTACTTC | CSVDRQAKGKETQYF
- | TRBJ2-3 | - | TRBV6-6 | TGTGCCAGCAGTTATCAGGGGTCGAGAACAGATACGCAGTATTTT | CASSYQGSRTDTQYF
- | TRBJ1-2 | - | TRBV11-2 | TGTGCCAGCAGCTTAGGCGGGACATCGGACTATGGCTACACCTTC | CASSLGGTSDYGYTF
few | TRBJ2-1 | TRBD1 | TRBV15 | TGTGCCACCAGCAGAGGACAGGGGAAGGGCCACAATGAGCAGTTCTTC | CATSRGQGKGHNEQFF
- | TRBJ2-7 | TRBD1 | TRBV5-1 | TGCGCCAGCAGCTTGGGGCTCAGGGGGCCCGAGGAGCAGTACTTC | CASSLGLRGPEEQYF
once | TRBJ2-7 | - | TRBV27 | TGTGCCAGCGGCCTCAGGGGATTGGGCTACGAGCAGTACTTC | CASGLRGLGYEQYF
few | TRBJ1-2 | - | TRBV29-1 | TGCAGCGGGGGGGAAGTTCAAAGCTATGGCTACACCTTC | CSGGEVQSYGYTF
- | TRBJ1-2 | - | TRBV10-2 | TGCGCCAGCAGTGAAGGCGGGCATGGCTACACCTTC | CASSEGGHGYTF
- | TRBJ2-5 | TRBD2 | TRBV7-6 | TGTGCCAGCAGCGCGGGACTACAAGAGACCCAGTACTTC | CASSAGLQETQYF
- | TRBJ2-7 | TRBD1 | TRBV29-1 | TGCAGCGTTGCCAGGGGGTCCTACGAGCAGTACTTC | CSVARGSYEQYF
- | TRBJ2-1 | TRBD1 | TRBV14 | TGTGCCAGCAGCCTGGGACAGGGTTCGAAGAATGAGCAGTTCTTC | CASSLGQGSKNEQFF
- | TRBJ2-3 | TRBD2 | TRBV15 | TGTGCCACCAGCAGCGGGGACTACTTTAAAGGCCGCACAGATACGCAGTATTTT | CATSSGDYFKGRTDTQYF
- | TRBJ1-2 | - | TRBV4-3 | TGCGCCAGCAGCCAAACAGGGTTCTATGGCTACACCTTC | CASSQTGFYGYTF
- | TRBJ1-2 | - | TRBV30 | TGTGCCTGGACGGAACGGACCTATGGCTACACCTTC | CAWTERTYGYTF
- | TRBJ1-1 | - | TRBV5-1 | TGCGCCAGCAGCGCCCAATTAGGGTCGAACACTGAAGCTTTCTTT | CASSAQLGSNTEAFF
few | TRBJ2-3 | TRBD2 | TRBV11-2 | TGTGCCAGCAGCTTAGGGGTGGGACTAGCAGGGGATACGCAGTATTTT | CASSLGVGLAGDTQYF
- | TRBJ1-1 | TRBD1 | TRBV7-3 | TGTGCCAGCAGCTCCGGGACAGCCAGCGCTGAAGCTTTCTTT | CASSSGTASAEAFF
- | TRBJ2-1 | - | TRBV7-2 | TGTGCCAGCAGCTTAGAAGTAGGGACTTTTCAGAATGAGCAGTTCTTC | CASSLEVGTFQNEQFF
few | TRBJ1-4 | TRBD1 | TRBV2 | TGTGCCAGCACATTTGCCACAGGGGGCGAAAAACTGTTTTTT | CASTFATGGEKLFF
- | TRBJ2-3 | TRBD1 | TRBV9 | TGTGCCAGCAGCCCTTTGACAGGGATTACAGATACGCAGTATTTT | CASSPLTGITDTQYF
- | TRBJ1-6 | - | TRBV5-1 | TGCGCCAGCAGCTTGGACAGGGCAGATTCACCCCTCCACTTT | CASSLDRADSPLHF
few | TRBJ2-3 | TRBD2 | TRBV29-1 | TGCAGCGTTAAGGGACTAGCAAGTGATACGCAGTATTTT | CSVKGLASDTQYF
once | TRBJ1-2 | - | TRBV9 | TGTGCCAGCAGCGGAGCTCCGGGACGAACCTATGGCTACACCTTC | CASSGAPGRTYGYTF
few | TRBJ2-2 | TRBD2 | TRBV29-1 | TGCAGCGTTGGACTAGCGGGGTTCACCGGGGAGCTGTTTTTT | CSVGLAGFTGELFF
- | TRBJ1-1 | TRBD1 | TRBV9 | TGTGCCAGCAGCCCGGGACAGGTCGTCTCTGAAGCTTTCTTT | CASSPGQVVSEAFF
- | TRBJ2-2 | TRBD1 | TRBV4-1 | TGCGCCAGCAGCCAAGGAGGGACAGGGTTTTTTAACGCGAACACCGGGGAGCTGTTTTTT | CASSQGGTGFFNANTGELFF
- | TRBJ2-5 | TRBD1 | TRBV9 | TGTGCCAGCAGCGGCGGACAGGGGAGGGAGACCCAGTACTTC | CASSGGQGRETQYF
few | TRBJ2-7 | TRBD1 | TRBV9 | TGTGCCAGCAGCTCAAGGACAGGGGGCTCTGGGGAGCAGTACTTC | CASSSRTGGSGEQYF
- | TRBJ2-7 | - | TRBV30 | TGTGCCTGGAGCGATGTAAGGGGAACAGGTACATACGAGCAGTACTTC | CAWSDVRGTGTYEQYF